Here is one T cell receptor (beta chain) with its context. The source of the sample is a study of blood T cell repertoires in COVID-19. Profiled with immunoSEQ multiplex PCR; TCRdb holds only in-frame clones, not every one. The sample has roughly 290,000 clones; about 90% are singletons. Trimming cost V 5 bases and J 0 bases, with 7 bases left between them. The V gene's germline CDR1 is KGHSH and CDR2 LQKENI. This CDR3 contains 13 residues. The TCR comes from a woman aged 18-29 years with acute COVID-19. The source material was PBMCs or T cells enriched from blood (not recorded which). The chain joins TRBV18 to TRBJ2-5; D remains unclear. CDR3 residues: CASSRLYQETQYF. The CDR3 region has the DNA TGTGCCAGCTCAAGACTTTACCAAGAGACCCAGTACTTC.